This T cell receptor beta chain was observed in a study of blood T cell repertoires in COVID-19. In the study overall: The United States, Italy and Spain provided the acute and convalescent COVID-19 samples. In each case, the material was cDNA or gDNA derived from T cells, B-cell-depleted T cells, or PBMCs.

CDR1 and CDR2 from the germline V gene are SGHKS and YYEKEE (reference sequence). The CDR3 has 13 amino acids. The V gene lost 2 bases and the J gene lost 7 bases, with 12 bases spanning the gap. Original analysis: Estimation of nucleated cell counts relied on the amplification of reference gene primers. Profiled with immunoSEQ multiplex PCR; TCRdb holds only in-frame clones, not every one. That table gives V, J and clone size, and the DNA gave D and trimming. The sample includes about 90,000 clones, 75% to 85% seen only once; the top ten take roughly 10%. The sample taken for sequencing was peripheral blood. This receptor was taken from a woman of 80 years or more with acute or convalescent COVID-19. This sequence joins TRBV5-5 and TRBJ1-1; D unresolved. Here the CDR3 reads CASSFPHSGEAFF. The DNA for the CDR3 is TGTGCCAGCAGCTTCCCACACTCGGGTGAAGCTTTCTTT. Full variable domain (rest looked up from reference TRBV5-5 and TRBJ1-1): DAGVTQSPTHLIKTRGQQVTLRCSPISGHKSVSWYQQVLGQGPQFIFQYYEKEERGRGNFPDRFSARQFPNYSSELNVNALLLGDSALYLCASSFPHSGEAFFGQGTRLTVV.